This TCR beta chain came from a study of cytomegalovirus exposure and HLA in healthy donors. Study observations and caveats: The study found most TCR sequences rare, yet found some public TCRs in many donors. The study labeled 164 TCR beta chains cytomegalovirus-associated. Reported performance of the classifier showed diagnosis of cytomegalovirus status with high specificity and sensitivity.

The donors belonged to the approximately 120-subject validation cohort, separate from the approximately 700-subject first cohort. About this clone itself: The target antigen is unknown.

Trimming took off 4 bases at V and 3 bases at J, with 9 bases between the two ends. Germline assignment: CDR1 MNHEY and CDR2 SMNVEV (reference sequence). This CDR3 spans 14 amino acids. Profiling relied on immunoSEQ multiplex PCR, and the TCRdb table lists in-frame clones only, not all of them. The sample has around 220,000 clones, approximately 88% seen once. This clonotype was sampled from a woman between 25 and 40 years old in good health and CMV-seropositive. What was sequenced was PBMCs. The chain has TRBV27 and TRBJ1-4; D might be TRBD1 (6 bases). The CDR3 sequence: CASSWGTSNEKLFF. The CDR3 DNA reads as TGTGCCAGCAGTTGGGGGACATCTAATGAAAAACTGTTTTTT.